The entry that follows covers one T cell receptor beta chain sequence. Its antigen is unknown. TCRdb processed the reads anew with MiXCR; each CDR3 protein has one entry. The data hold about a million distinct CDR3 sequences, with approximately 31% observed a single time. Unmatched junction bases numbered 15, after V lost 4 bases and J lost 2 bases. The CDR3 covers 18 residues. The germline V gene encodes CDR1 DFQATT and CDR2 SNEGSKA (reference sequence). These data come from a study of T cell repertoires in cytomegalovirus infection. The study, taken as a whole, reports: The cumulative frequency of public TCR beta families identified carriers of CMV plus the relevant HLA.

The receptor's source is a human donor in good health (CMV status not recorded). Some clones in this sample may be carry-over from other donors' samples. Sequencing used cultured CD8+ T cells from PBMCs, obtained from culture after CMV antigen stimulation. The V and J genes are TRBV20-1 and TRBJ1-5; 9 bases line up with TRBD1. In DNA, the CDR3 is TGCAGTGCTACTACCGGGACAGGGTTTGTAGTAGGCAATCAGCCCCAGCATTTT. This encodes CSATTGTGFVVGNQPQHF.